The subject of this entry is one TCR beta chain. Antigen specificity is unknown. Germline loops: CDR1 SGHRS, CDR2 YFSETQ. The CDR3 extends over 13 amino acids. Trimming took 4 bases from V and 3 from J, leaving 9 bases between them. Measured with immunoSEQ multiplex PCR; TCRdb has only the in-frame clones, and not every one. The sample includes about 66,000 clones, about 89% of them seen just once. The sample is drawn from a study of T cell responses to AZD1222 COVID-19 vaccine. Overall study findings and caveats: Repertoire sampling occurred only after the peak T cell response.

The source of this sequence is an adult who received the MenACWY meningococcal vaccine as a control. The material sequenced was peripheral blood, taken 28 days after the second dose of the MenACWY control vaccine. The chain employs TRBV5-1 and TRBJ2-3, with D tentatively TRBD1 (6 bases). CDR3 coding DNA: TGCGCCAGCAGCACTGACAGGACAGATACGCAGTATTTT. This gives the protein CASSTDRTDTQYF.